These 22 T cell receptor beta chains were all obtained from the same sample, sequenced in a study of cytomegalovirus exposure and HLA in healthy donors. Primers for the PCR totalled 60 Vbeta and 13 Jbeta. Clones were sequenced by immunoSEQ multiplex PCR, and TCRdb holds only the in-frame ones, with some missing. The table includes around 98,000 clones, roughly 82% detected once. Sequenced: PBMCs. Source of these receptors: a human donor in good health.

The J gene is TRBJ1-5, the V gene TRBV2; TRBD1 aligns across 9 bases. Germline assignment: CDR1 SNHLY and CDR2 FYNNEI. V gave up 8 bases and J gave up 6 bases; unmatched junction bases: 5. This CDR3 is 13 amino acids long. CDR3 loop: CASWTGAGQPQHF. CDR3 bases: TGTGCCAGCTGGACAGGGGCGGGTCAGCCCCAGCATTTT.

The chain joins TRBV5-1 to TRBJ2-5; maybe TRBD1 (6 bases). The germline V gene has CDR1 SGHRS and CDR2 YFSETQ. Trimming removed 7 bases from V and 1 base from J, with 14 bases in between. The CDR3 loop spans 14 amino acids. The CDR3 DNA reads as TGCGCCAGCGGACCCCTGGGGGCCCAAGAGACCCAGTACTTC. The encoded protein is CASGPLGAQETQYF.

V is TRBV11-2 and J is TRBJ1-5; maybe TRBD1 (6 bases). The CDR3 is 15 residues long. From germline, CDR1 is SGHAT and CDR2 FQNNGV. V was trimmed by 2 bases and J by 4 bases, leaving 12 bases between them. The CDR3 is CASSLFGQGNQPQHF. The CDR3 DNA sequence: TGTGCCAGCAGCTTATTCGGTCAGGGGAATCAGCCCCAGCATTTT.

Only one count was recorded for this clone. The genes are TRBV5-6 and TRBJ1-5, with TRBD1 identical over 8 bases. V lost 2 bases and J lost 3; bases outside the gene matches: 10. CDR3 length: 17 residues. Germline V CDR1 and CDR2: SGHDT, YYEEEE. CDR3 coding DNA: TGTGCCAGCAGCTTAGGCCCAGGGGGCCCCTTCAATCAGCCCCAGCATTTT. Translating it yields CASSLGPGGPFNQPQHF.

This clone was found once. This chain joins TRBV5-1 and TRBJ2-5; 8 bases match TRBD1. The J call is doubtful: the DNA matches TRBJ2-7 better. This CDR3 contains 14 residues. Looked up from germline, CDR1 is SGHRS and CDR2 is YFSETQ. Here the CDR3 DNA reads TGCGCCAGCAGCTCCGGACAGGGTCTAGGCGAGCAGTACTTC. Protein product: CASSSGQGLGEQYF.

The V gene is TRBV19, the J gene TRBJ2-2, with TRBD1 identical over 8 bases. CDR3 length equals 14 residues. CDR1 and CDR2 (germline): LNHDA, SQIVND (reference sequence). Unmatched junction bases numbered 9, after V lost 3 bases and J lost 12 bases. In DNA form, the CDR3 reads TGTGCCAGTAGTATTCCAGGGGGCGGACGGAAGCTGTTTTTT. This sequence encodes CASSIPGGGRKLFF. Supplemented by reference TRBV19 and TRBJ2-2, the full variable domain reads DGGITQSPKYLFRKEGQNVTLSCEQNLNHDAMYWYRQDPGQGLRLIYYSQIVNDFQKGDIAEGYSVSREKKESFPLTVTSAQKNPTAFYLCASSIPGGGRKLFFGEGSRLTVL.

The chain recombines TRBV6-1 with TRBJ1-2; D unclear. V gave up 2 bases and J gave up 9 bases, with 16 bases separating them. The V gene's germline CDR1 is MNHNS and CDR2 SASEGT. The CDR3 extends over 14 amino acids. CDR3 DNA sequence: TGTGCCAGCAGTGAAACCGGGATTATATTAAGCTACACCTTC. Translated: CASSETGIILSYTF.

CDR3 sequence (DNA): TGTGCCAGCAGCAAATCCGGCAGGGGGTTGTACAATGAGCAGTTCTTC. Protein: CASSKSGRGLYNEQFF. The genes are TRBV21-1 and TRBJ2-1; the D call TRBD1 from the table was never checked on the DNA. TRBV21-1 is deemed a pseudogene. The CDR3 spans 16 residues.

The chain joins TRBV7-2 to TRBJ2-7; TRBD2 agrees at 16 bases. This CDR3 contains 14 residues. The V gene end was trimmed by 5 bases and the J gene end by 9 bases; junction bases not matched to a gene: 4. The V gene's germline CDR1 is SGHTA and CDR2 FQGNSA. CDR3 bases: TGTGCCAGCAGCCTGGGACTAGCGGGAGGGGCGCAGTACTTC. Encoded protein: CASSLGLAGGAQYF.

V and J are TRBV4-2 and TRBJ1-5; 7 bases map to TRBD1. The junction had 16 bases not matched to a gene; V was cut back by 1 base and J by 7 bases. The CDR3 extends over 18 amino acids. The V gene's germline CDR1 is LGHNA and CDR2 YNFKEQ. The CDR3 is CASSQGVTGAGGFQPQHF. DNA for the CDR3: TGTGCCAGCAGCCAAGGTGTAACTGGGGCAGGGGGTTTCCAGCCCCAGCATTTT.

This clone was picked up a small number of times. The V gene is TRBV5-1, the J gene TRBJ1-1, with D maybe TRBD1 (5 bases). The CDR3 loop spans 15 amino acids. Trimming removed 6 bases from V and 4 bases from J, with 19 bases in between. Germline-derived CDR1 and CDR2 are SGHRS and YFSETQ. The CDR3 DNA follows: TGCGCCAGCATTCTTCAACCGGGGGGAATCACTGAAGCTTTCTTT. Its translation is CASILQPGGITEAFF. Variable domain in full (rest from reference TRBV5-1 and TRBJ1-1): KAGVTQTPRYLIKTRGQQVTLSCSPISGHRSVSWYQQTPGQGLQFLFEYFSETQRNKGNFPGRFSGRQFSNSRSEMNVSTLELGDSALYLCASILQPGGITEAFFGQGTRLTVV.

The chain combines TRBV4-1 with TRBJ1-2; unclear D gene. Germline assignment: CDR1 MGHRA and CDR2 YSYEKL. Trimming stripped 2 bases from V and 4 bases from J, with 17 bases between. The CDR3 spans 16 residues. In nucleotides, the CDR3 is TGCGCCAGCAGCCAACTCCCCGACCCCGGAGCCTATGGCTACACCTTC. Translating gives CASSQLPDPGAYGYTF.

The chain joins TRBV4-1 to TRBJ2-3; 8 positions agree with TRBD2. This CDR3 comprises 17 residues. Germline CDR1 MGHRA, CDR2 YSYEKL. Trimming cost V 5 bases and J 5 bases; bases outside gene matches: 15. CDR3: CASSVAGGAGGRDTQYF. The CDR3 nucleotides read TGCGCCAGCAGCGTAGCGGGCGGCGCGGGGGGCCGAGATACGCAGTATTTT.

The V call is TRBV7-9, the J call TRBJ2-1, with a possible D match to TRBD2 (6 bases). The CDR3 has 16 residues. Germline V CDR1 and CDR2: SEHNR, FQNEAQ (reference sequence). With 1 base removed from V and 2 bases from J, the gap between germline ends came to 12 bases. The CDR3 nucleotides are TGTGCCAGCAGCTTAGTTGCGGGGCTTCCCTACAATGAGCAGTTCTTC. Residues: CASSLVAGLPYNEQFF.

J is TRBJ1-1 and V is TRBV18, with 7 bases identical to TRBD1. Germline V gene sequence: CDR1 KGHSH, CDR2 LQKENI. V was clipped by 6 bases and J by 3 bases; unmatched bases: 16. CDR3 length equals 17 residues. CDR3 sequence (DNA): TGTGCCAGCTCTCAAGGCAGGGGGTTTAGTTCTGACACTGAAGCTTTCTTT. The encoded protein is CASSQGRGFSSDTEAFF.

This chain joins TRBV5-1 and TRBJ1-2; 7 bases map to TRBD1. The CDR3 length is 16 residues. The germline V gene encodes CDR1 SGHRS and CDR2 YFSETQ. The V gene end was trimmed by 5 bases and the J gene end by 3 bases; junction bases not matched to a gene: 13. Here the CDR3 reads CASSLDMTGFYYGYTF. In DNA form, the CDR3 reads TGCGCCAGCAGTCTCGACATGACAGGGTTTTACTATGGCTACACCTTC.

The chain's CDR3 is CASSMTSGGRGEQFF. As DNA, the CDR3 is TGCGCCAGCAGCATGACTAGCGGGGGACGAGGTGAGCAGTTCTTC. The chain is built from TRBV5-1 and TRBJ2-1; 12 bases agree with TRBD2. The V gene end was trimmed by 4 bases and the J gene end by 9 bases; junction bases not matched to a gene: 8. Germline V gene data show CDR1 as SGHRS and CDR2 as YFSETQ. This CDR3 region has 15 residues.

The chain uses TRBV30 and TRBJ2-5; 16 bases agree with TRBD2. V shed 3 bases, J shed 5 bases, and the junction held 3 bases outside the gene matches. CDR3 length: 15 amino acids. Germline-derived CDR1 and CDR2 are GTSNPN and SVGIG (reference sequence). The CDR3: CAWRGLAGGPETQYF. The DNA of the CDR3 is TGTGCCTGGAGGGGACTAGCGGGAGGGCCTGAGACCCAGTACTTC. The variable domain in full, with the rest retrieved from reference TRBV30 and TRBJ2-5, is SQTIHQWPATLVQPVGSPLSLECTVEGTSNPNLYWYRQAAGRGLQLLFYSVGIGQISSEVPQNLSASRPQDRQFILSSKKLLLSDSGFYLCAWRGLAGGPETQYFGPGTRLLVL.

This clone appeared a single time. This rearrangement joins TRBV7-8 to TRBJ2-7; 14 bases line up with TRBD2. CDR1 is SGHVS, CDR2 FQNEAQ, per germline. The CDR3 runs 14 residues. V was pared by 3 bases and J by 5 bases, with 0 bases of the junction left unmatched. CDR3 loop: CASSLGLAGDEQYF. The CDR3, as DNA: TGTGCCAGCAGCTTGGGACTAGCGGGAGACGAGCAGTACTTC.

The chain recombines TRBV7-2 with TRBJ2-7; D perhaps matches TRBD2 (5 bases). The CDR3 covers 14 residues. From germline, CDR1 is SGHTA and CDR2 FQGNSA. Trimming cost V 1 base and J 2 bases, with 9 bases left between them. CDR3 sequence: CASSLGSGTYEQYF. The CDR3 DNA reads TGTGCCAGCAGCTTAGGGAGCGGAACCTACGAGCAGTACTTC.

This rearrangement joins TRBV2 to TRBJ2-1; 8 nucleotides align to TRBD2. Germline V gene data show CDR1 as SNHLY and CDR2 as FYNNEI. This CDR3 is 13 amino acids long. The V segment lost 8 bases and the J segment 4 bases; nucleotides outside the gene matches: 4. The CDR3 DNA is TGTGCCAGCCAGCGGGGGCCGTACAATGAGCAGTTCTTC. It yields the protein CASQRGPYNEQFF.

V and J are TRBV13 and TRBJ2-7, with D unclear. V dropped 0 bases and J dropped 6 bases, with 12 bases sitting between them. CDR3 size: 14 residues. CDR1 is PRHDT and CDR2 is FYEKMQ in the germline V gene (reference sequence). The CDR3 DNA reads TGTGCCAGCAGCTTAGGCCGAGTAGTCTCCGAGCAGTACTTC. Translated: CASSLGRVVSEQYF.